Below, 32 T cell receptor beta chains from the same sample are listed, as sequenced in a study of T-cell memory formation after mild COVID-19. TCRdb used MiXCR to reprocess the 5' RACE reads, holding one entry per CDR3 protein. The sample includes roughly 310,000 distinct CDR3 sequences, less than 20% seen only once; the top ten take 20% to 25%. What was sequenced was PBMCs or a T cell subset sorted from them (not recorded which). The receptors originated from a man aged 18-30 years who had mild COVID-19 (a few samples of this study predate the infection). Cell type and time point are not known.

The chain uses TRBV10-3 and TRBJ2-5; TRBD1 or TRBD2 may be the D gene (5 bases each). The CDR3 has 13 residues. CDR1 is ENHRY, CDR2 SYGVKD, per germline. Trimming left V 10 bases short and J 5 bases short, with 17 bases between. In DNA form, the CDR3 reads TGTGCCACCCGGGGCCCAGGGAACGAGACCCAGTACTTC. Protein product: CATRGPGNETQYF.

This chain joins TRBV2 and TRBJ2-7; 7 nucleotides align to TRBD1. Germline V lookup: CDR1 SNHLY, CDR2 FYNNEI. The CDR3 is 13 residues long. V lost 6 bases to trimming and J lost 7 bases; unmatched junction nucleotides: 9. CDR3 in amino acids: CASRGDSVGEQYF. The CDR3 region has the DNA TGTGCCAGCAGAGGGGACAGCGTGGGGGAGCAGTACTTC.

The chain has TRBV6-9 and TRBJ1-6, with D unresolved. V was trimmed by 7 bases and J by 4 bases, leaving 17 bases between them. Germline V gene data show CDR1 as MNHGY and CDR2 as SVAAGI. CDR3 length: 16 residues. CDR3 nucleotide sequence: TGTGCCAGCACCCAGGTTGCGGTCTTTTATAATTCACCCCTCCACTTT. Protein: CASTQVAVFYNSPLHF.

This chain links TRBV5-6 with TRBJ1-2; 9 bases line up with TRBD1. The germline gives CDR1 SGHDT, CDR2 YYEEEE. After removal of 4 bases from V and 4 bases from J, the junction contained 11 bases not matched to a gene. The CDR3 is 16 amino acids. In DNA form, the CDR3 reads TGTGCCAGCAGCCTGCCACAGGGGGCTTCACTCTATGGCTACACCTTC. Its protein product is CASSLPQGASLYGYTF.

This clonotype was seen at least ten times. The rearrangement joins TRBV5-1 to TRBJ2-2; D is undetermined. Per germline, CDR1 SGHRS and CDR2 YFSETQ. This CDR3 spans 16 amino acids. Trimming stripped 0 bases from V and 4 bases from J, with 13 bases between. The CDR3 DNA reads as TGCGCCAGCAGCTTGGCTGGTGGCTACCCCACCGGGGAGCTGTTTTTT. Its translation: CASSLAGGYPTGELFF.

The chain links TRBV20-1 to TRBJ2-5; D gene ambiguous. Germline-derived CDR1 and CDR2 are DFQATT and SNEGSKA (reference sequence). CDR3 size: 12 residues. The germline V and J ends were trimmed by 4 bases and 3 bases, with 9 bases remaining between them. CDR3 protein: CSAMGAKETQYF. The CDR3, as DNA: TGCAGTGCTATGGGCGCCAAAGAGACCCAGTACTTC.

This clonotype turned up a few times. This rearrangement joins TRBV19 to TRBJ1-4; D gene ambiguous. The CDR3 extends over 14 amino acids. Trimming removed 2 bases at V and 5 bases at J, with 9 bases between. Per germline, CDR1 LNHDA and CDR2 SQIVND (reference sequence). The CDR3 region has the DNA TGTGCCAGTAGTATATCTTCCGACAATGAAAAACTGTTTTTT. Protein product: CASSISSDNEKLFF.

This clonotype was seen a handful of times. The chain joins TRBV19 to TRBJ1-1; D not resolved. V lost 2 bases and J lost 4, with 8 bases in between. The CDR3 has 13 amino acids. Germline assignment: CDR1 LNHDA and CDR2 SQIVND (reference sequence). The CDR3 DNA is TGTGCCAGTAGTATACTCCCCGGCACTGAAGCTTTCTTT. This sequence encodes CASSILPGTEAFF. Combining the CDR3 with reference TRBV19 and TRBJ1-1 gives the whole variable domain DGGITQSPKYLFRKEGQNVTLSCEQNLNHDAMYWYRQDPGQGLRLIYYSQIVNDFQKGDIAEGYSVSREKKESFPLTVTSAQKNPTAFYLCASSILPGTEAFFGQGTRLTVV.

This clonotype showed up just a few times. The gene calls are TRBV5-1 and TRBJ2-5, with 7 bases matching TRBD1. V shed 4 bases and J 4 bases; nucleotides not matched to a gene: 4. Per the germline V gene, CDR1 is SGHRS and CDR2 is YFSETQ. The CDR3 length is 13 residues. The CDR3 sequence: CASSVDRVETQYF. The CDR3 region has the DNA TGCGCCAGCAGCGTCGACAGGGTAGAGACCCAGTACTTC.

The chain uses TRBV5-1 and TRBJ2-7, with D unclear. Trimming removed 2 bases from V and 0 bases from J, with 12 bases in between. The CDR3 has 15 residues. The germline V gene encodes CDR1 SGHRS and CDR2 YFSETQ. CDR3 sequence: CASSFDTPGSYEQYF. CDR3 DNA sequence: TGCGCCAGCAGCTTCGACACTCCCGGCTCCTACGAGCAGTACTTC.

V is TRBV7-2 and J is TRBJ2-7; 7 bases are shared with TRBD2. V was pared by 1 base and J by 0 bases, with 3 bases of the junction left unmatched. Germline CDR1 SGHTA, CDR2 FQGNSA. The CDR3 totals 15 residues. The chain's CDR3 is CASSLVAGSSYEQYF. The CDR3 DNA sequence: TGTGCCAGCAGCTTAGTAGCGGGCAGCTCCTACGAGCAGTACTTC.

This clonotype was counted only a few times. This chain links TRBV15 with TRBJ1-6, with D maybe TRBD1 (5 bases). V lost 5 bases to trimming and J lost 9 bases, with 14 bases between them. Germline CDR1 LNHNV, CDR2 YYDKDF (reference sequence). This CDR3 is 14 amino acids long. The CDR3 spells CATSPIDGASPLHF. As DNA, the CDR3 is TGTGCCACCAGCCCCATTGATGGGGCTTCACCCCTCCACTTT.

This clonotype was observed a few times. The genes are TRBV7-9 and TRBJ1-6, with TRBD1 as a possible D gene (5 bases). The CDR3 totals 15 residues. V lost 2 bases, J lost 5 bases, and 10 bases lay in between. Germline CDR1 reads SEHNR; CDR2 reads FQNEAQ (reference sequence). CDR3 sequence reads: CASSLRGIDNSPLHF. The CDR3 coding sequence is TGTGCCAGCAGCTTAAGGGGTATCGATAATTCACCCCTCCACTTT.

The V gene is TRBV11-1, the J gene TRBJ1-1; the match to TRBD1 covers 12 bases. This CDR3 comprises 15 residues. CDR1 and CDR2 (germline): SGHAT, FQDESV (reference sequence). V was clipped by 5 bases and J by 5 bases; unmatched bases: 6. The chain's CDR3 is CASSPRDRGRTEAFF. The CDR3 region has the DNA TGTGCCAGCAGCCCCCGGGACAGGGGGCGGACTGAAGCTTTCTTT.

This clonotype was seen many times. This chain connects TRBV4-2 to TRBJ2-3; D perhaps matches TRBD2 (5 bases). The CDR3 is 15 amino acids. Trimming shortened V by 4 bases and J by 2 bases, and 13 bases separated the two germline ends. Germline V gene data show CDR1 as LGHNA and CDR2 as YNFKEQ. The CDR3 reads CASSPNPGFTDTQYF. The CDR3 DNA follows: TGTGCCAGCAGCCCAAATCCGGGATTCACAGATACGCAGTATTTT.

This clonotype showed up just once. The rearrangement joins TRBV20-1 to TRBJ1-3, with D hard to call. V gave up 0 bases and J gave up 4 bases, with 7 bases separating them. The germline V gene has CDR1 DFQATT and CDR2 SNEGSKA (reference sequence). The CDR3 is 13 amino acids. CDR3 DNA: TGCAGTGCTAGAGAGGTAGACGGAAACACCATATATTTT. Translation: CSAREVDGNTIYF.

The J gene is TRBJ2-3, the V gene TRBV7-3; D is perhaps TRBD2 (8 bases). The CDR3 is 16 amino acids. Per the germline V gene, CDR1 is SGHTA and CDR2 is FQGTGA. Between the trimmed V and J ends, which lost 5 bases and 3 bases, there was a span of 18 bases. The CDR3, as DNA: TGTGCCAGCAGCAGAGGGGGCCAGCGGGGGACAGATACGCAGTATTTT. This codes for CASSRGGQRGTDTQYF.

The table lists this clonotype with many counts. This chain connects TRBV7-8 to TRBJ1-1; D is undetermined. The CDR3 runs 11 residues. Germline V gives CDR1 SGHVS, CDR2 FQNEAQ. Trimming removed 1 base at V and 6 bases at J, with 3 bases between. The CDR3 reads CASSLEAEAFF. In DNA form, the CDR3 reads TGTGCCAGCAGCTTAGAAGCTGAAGCTTTCTTT.

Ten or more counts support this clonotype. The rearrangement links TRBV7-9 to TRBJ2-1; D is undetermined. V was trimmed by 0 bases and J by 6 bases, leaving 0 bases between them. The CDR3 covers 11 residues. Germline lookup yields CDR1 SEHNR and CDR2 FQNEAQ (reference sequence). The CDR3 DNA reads TGTGCCAGCAGCTTAGCCAATGAGCAGTTCTTC. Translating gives CASSLANEQFF.

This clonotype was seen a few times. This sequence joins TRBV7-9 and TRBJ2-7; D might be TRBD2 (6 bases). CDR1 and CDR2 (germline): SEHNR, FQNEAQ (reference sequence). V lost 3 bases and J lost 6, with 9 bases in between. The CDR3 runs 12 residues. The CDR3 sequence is CASSLEGPEQYF. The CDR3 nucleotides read TGTGCCAGCAGCTTGGAGGGTCCCGAGCAGTACTTC. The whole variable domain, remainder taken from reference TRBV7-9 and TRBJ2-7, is DTGVSQNPRHKITKRGQNVTFRCDPISEHNRLYWYRQTLGQGPEFLTYFQNEAQLEKSRLLSDRFSAERPKGSFSTLEIQRTEQGDSAMYLCASSLEGPEQYFGPGTRLTVT.

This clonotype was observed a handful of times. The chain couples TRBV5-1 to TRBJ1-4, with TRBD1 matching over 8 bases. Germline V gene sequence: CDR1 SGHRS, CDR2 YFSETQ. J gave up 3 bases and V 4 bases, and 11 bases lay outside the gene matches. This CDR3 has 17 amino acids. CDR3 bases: TGCGCCAGCAGCCCCCACGGACAGGGAACGCCTAATGAAAAACTGTTTTTT. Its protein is CASSPHGQGTPNEKLFF.

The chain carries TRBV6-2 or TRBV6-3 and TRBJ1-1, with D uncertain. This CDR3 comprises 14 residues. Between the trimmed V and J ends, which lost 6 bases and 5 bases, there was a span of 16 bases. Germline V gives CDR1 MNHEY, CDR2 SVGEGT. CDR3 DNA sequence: TGTGCCAGCAGGGGAACATCTAGAGGGACTGAAGCTTTCTTT. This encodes CASRGTSRGTEAFF.

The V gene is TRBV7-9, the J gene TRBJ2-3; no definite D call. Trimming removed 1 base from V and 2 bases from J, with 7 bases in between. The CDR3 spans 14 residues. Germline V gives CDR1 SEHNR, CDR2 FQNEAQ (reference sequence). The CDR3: CASSLGAFTDTQYF. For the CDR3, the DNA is TGTGCCAGCAGCTTAGGGGCCTTCACAGATACGCAGTATTTT. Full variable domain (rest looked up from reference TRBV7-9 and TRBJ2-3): DTGVSQNPRHKITKRGQNVTFRCDPISEHNRLYWYRQTLGQGPEFLTYFQNEAQLEKSRLLSDRFSAERPKGSFSTLEIQRTEQGDSAMYLCASSLGAFTDTQYFGPGTRLTVL.

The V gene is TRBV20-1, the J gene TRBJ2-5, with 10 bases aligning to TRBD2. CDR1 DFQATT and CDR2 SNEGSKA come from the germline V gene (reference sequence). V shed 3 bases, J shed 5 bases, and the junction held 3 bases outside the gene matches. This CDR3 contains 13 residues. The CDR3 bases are TGCAGTGCTAGGAGCGGGGGGGAGGAGACCCAGTACTTC. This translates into CSARSGGEETQYF.

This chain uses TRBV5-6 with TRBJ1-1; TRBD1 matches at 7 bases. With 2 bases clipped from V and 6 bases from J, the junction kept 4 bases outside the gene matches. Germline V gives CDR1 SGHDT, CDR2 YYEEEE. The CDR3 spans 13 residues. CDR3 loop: CASSFRTGAEAFF. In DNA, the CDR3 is TGTGCCAGCAGCTTTCGGACAGGCGCTGAAGCTTTCTTT.

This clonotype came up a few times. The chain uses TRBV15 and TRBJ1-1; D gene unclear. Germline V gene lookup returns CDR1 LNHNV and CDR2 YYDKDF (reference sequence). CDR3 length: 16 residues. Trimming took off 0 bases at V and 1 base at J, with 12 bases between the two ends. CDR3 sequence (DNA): TGTGCCACCAGCAGAGATGGGCGGCGACCGAACACTGAAGCTTTCTTT. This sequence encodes CATSRDGRRPNTEAFF.

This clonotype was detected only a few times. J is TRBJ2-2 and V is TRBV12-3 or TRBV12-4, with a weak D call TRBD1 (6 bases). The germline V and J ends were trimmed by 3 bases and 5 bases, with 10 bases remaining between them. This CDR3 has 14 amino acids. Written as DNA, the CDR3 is TGTGCCAGCAGTTTTAAAGGGGGAACCGGGGAGCTGTTTTTT. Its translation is CASSFKGGTGELFF.

The CDR3 is CASSQEYLLVTGELFF. The DNA for the CDR3 is TGTGCCAGCAGCCAGGAGTACTTACTAGTAACCGGGGAGCTGTTTTTT. V usage is TRBV4-2 and J usage is TRBJ2-2; tentatively, D is TRBD2 (5 bases). V was cut by 3 bases and J by 5 bases, with 16 bases left in between. The CDR3 spans 16 residues. The germline V gene encodes CDR1 LGHNA and CDR2 YNFKEQ.

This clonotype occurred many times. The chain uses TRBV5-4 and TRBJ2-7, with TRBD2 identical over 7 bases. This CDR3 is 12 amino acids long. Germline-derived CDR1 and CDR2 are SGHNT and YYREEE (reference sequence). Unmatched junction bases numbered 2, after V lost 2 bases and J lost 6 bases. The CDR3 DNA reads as TGTGCCAGCAGCTTAGGCGGGAGCGAGCAGTACTTC. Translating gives CASSLGGSEQYF.

The CDR3 DNA sequence: TGTGCCAGCAGCCCTCGAACGGGGAGGGGCTCCGAGCAGTACGTC. Its protein is CASSPRTGRGSEQYV. The V and J genes are TRBV11-2 and TRBJ2-7, with 7 nucleotides matching TRBD2. CDR3 length: 15 amino acids. J lost 6 bases, V lost 5 bases, and 13 bases had no gene match. CDR1 is SGHAT and CDR2 is FQNNGV in the germline V gene.

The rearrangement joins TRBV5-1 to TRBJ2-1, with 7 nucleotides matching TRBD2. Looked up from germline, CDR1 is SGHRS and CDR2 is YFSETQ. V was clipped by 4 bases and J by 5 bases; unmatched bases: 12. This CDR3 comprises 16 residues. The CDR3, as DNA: TGCGCCAGCAGCCTCCGCGGCGGGAGCGGGGACAATGAGCAGTTCTTC. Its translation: CASSLRGGSGDNEQFF.

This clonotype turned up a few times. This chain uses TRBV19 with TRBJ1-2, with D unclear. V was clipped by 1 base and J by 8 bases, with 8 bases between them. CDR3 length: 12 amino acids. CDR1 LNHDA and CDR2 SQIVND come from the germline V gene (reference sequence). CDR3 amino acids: CASSIAARGYTF. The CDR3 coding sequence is TGTGCCAGTAGTATAGCGGCGCGCGGCTACACCTTC.